Presented here are 2 T cell receptor beta chains from one specimen sequenced in a study of blood T cell repertoires in COVID-19. Sequenced by immunoSEQ multiplex PCR; TCRdb stores in-frame clones only, minus some. The repertoire holds a few hundred thousand clones, with 70% to 85% as singletons. Sample: peripheral blood. The source is a human donor in a cohort sampled during active COVID-19.

The rearrangement links TRBV28 to TRBJ2-7; the D is unclear. This CDR3 is 13 amino acids long. Germline loops: CDR1 MDHEN, CDR2 SYDVKM. V dropped 6 bases and J dropped 3 bases, with 12 bases sitting between them. CDR3 sequence reads: CASSQVPIYEQYF. The DNA for the CDR3 is TGTGCCAGCAGCCAGGTACCGATCTACGAGCAGTACTTC.

This CDR3 is CASSLGRDPTYEQYF. In DNA form, the CDR3 reads TGTGCCAGCAGCTTAGGGCGGGATCCGACCTACGAGCAGTACTTC. V usage is TRBV7-8 and J usage is TRBJ2-7; weak D call: TRBD2 (6 bases). Germline V CDR1 and CDR2: SGHVS, FQNEAQ. This CDR3 region has 15 residues. Trimming pared 1 base from V and 2 bases from J, leaving 12 bases between.